These T cell receptor beta chains were read from a single sample in a study of shared clonotypes between healthy human individuals. TCRdb's copy holds only in-frame clones and misses some; the assay was immunoSEQ multiplex PCR. The sample carries 2.3 million or so clones, approximately 93% recorded once. Source material: naive CD4+ T cells from PBMCs. The source is a man aged 18 to 30 in good health. Some clones in this sample may be carry-over from other donors' samples. The CDR3 runs from the conserved cysteine through the conserved F or W. Each record gives: J gene, clone size, D gene, V gene, CDR3 protein, CDR3 DNA. D genes are given only for firm matches. A clone size is listed for some rows: how often the clone was seen (once, few, many), or a class if it is expanded.

J gene: TRBJ2-1
clone size: .
D gene: TRBD2
V gene: TRBV2
CDR3 protein: CAGSTSGSLYNEQFF
CDR3 DNA: TGTGCCGGATCTACTAGCGGGAGCCTCTACAATGAGCAGTTCTTC

J gene: TRBJ2-1
clone size: once
D gene: TRBD1
V gene: TRBV7-9
CDR3 protein: CASSLRQGAENEQFF
CDR3 DNA: TGTGCCAGCAGCTTAAGGCAGGGGGCAGAAAATGAGCAGTTCTTC

J gene: TRBJ1-5
clone size: .
D gene: .
V gene: TRBV4-2
CDR3 protein: CASSQTLLGGSNQPQHF
CDR3 DNA: TGTGCCAGCAGCCAAACACTCCTAGGGGGTAGCAATCAGCCCCAGCATTTT

J gene: TRBJ1-5
clone size: .
D gene: TRBD1
V gene: TRBV6-1
CDR3 protein: CASSTDRGHNQPQHF
CDR3 DNA: TGTGCCAGCAGTACGGACAGGGGGCATAATCAGCCCCAGCATTTT

J gene: TRBJ1-2
clone size: .
D gene: .
V gene: TRBV4-2
CDR3 protein: CASSQESSGDGYTF
CDR3 DNA: TGTGCCAGCAGCCAAGAATCGTCCGGGGATGGCTACACCTTC

J gene: TRBJ2-2
clone size: once
D gene: .
V gene: TRBV4-3
CDR3 protein: CASSRQGGVPGELFF
CDR3 DNA: TGCGCCAGCAGCCGACAGGGAGGGGTCCCCGGGGAGCTGTTTTTT

J gene: TRBJ2-6
clone size: .
D gene: .
V gene: TRBV6-5
CDR3 protein: CASSYSDQGANVLTF
CDR3 DNA: TGTGCCAGCAGTTACTCCGACCAAGGGGCCAACGTCCTGACTTTC

J gene: TRBJ1-2
clone size: .
D gene: TRBD1
V gene: TRBV4-2
CDR3 protein: CASSRTGDSGYTF
CDR3 DNA: TGTGCCAGCAGCCGGACAGGGGACAGTGGCTACACCTTC

J gene: TRBJ2-7
clone size: .
D gene: .
V gene: TRBV28
CDR3 protein: CASSLSGDRAREQYF
CDR3 DNA: TGTGCCAGCAGTCTTTCAGGGGATCGAGCTCGCGAGCAGTACTTC

J gene: TRBJ2-5
clone size: .
D gene: TRBD1
V gene: TRBV6-5
CDR3 protein: CASSYTGDAGETQYF
CDR3 DNA: TGTGCCAGCAGTTACACAGGGGACGCGGGTGAGACCCAGTACTTC

J gene: TRBJ2-7
clone size: .
D gene: .
V gene: TRBV6-5
CDR3 protein: CASSRTGMVNHEQYF
CDR3 DNA: TGTGCCAGCAGCCGAACAGGGATGGTTAACCACGAGCAGTACTTC

J gene: TRBJ1-2
clone size: .
D gene: .
V gene: TRBV20-1
CDR3 protein: CSARHPPYYTF
CDR3 DNA: TGCAGTGCTAGACACCCCCCTTACTACACCTTC

J gene: TRBJ1-1
clone size: .
D gene: TRBD1
V gene: TRBV28
CDR3 protein: CASSLIDRGEAFF
CDR3 DNA: TGTGCCAGCAGTTTAATTGACAGGGGAGAAGCTTTCTTT

J gene: TRBJ2-7
clone size: .
D gene: .
V gene: TRBV7-2
CDR3 protein: CASSLDGQSTYEQYF
CDR3 DNA: TGTGCCAGCAGCTTAGACGGACAGTCTACCTACGAGCAGTACTTC

J gene: TRBJ2-7
clone size: .
D gene: TRBD2
V gene: TRBV5-1
CDR3 protein: CASSPGGYEQYF
CDR3 DNA: TGCGCCAGCAGCCCGGGGGGCTACGAGCAGTACTTC

J gene: TRBJ1-5
clone size: .
D gene: .
V gene: TRBV6-1
CDR3 protein: CASRRRSSNQPQHF
CDR3 DNA: TGTGCCAGCAGGAGGAGGTCTAGCAATCAGCCCCAGCATTTT

J gene: TRBJ2-7
clone size: .
D gene: .
V gene: TRBV6-5
CDR3 protein: CASSSTATYEQYF
CDR3 DNA: TGTGCCAGCAGTTCCACGGCAACCTACGAGCAGTACTTC

J gene: TRBJ1-5
clone size: .
D gene: TRBD1
V gene: TRBV28
CDR3 protein: CASSPPGQLNQPQHF
CDR3 DNA: TGTGCCAGCAGCCCACCGGGACAGCTCAATCAGCCCCAGCATTTT

J gene: TRBJ1-3
clone size: .
D gene: .
V gene: TRBV28
CDR3 protein: CASSRQPGNTIYF
CDR3 DNA: TGTGCCAGCAGTAGGCAGCCTGGAAACACCATATATTTT

J gene: TRBJ2-3
clone size: .
D gene: TRBD1
V gene: TRBV5-4
CDR3 protein: CASSTGTGGIRTDTQYF
CDR3 DNA: TGTGCCAGCAGCACTGGGACAGGGGGCATTCGCACAGATACGCAGTATTTT

J gene: TRBJ2-7
clone size: .
D gene: .
V gene: TRBV30
CDR3 protein: CAWSGARSVVEQYF
CDR3 DNA: TGTGCCTGGAGTGGGGCCAGGTCGGTGGTGGAGCAGTACTTC

J gene: TRBJ2-1
clone size: .
D gene: TRBD2
V gene: TRBV10-3
CDR3 protein: CAISDSGLTYNEQFF
CDR3 DNA: TGTGCCATCAGTGATTCGGGACTAACCTACAATGAGCAGTTCTTC

J gene: TRBJ2-5
clone size: .
D gene: .
V gene: TRBV7-2
CDR3 protein: CASSLSTGFGVSQYF
CDR3 DNA: TGTGCCAGCAGCTTAAGTACGGGATTCGGGGTTTCCCAGTACTTC

J gene: TRBJ2-7
clone size: .
D gene: TRBD2
V gene: TRBV14
CDR3 protein: CASSQGGLAGSYEQYF
CDR3 DNA: TGTGCCAGCAGCCAGGGTGGACTAGCGGGCTCCTACGAGCAGTACTTC

J gene: TRBJ2-5
clone size: .
D gene: .
V gene: TRBV7-9
CDR3 protein: CASSFQRSRETQYF
CDR3 DNA: TGTGCCAGCAGCTTCCAAAGGTCCCGAGAGACCCAGTACTTC

J gene: TRBJ1-5
clone size: few
D gene: .
V gene: TRBV28
CDR3 protein: CASSGGLQGPGGNQPQHF
CDR3 DNA: TGTGCCAGCAGCGGTGGGCTACAGGGACCAGGTGGCAATCAGCCCCAGCATTTT

J gene: TRBJ1-2
clone size: once
D gene: TRBD1
V gene: TRBV27
CDR3 protein: CASSYLDRGSSGYTF
CDR3 DNA: TGTGCCAGCAGTTACCTGGACAGGGGGTCATCTGGCTACACCTTC

J gene: TRBJ2-1
clone size: .
D gene: TRBD2
V gene: TRBV7-2
CDR3 protein: CASAQRGLAGGKAYNEQFF
CDR3 DNA: TGTGCCAGCGCCCAAAGGGGGCTAGCGGGAGGTAAAGCCTACAATGAGCAGTTCTTC

J gene: TRBJ1-2
clone size: .
D gene: TRBD1
V gene: TRBV7-2
CDR3 protein: CASSPRTGESYGYTF
CDR3 DNA: TGTGCCAGCAGCCCTCGGACAGGGGAGAGCTATGGCTACACCTTC

J gene: TRBJ2-6
clone size: .
D gene: TRBD1
V gene: TRBV18
CDR3 protein: CASSPSGTGSSGANVLTF
CDR3 DNA: TGTGCCAGCTCACCATCCGGGACAGGGAGCTCTGGGGCCAACGTCCTGACTTTC

J gene: TRBJ2-1
clone size: .
D gene: TRBD2
V gene: TRBV10-3
CDR3 protein: CAISGASGRASNEQFF
CDR3 DNA: TGTGCCATCAGTGGGGCTAGCGGGAGGGCCAGTAATGAGCAGTTCTTC

J gene: TRBJ1-2
clone size: .
D gene: .
V gene: TRBV27
CDR3 protein: CASSLKGYGYTF
CDR3 DNA: TGTGCCAGCAGTTTAAAGGGGTATGGCTACACCTTC

J gene: TRBJ2-7
clone size: .
D gene: .
V gene: TRBV15
CDR3 protein: CATSRGVINYEQYF
CDR3 DNA: TGTGCCACCAGCAGAGGGGTGATTAATTACGAGCAGTACTTC

J gene: TRBJ2-5
clone size: .
D gene: TRBD2
V gene: TRBV7-2
CDR3 protein: CASSLGTTRPQETQYF
CDR3 DNA: TGTGCCAGCAGCTTGGGGACTACCCGGCCTCAAGAGACCCAGTACTTC

J gene: TRBJ1-2
clone size: .
D gene: TRBD1
V gene: TRBV10-3
CDR3 protein: CAISESNRGDGYTF
CDR3 DNA: TGTGCCATCAGTGAGTCCAACAGGGGAGATGGCTACACCTTC

J gene: TRBJ1-2
clone size: .
D gene: .
V gene: TRBV7-2
CDR3 protein: CASSPNPRSREDYGYTF
CDR3 DNA: TGTGCCAGCAGCCCCAACCCGCGGTCCCGGGAGGACTATGGCTACACCTTC

J gene: TRBJ1-1
clone size: .
D gene: .
V gene: TRBV5-1
CDR3 protein: CASGGTGARNANTEAFF
CDR3 DNA: TGCGCCAGCGGGGGAACGGGGGCGCGTAATGCGAACACTGAAGCTTTCTTT

J gene: TRBJ1-1
clone size: .
D gene: .
V gene: TRBV28
CDR3 protein: CASIESGNTEAFF
CDR3 DNA: TGTGCCAGCATCGAATCAGGGAACACTGAAGCTTTCTTT

J gene: TRBJ2-1
clone size: .
D gene: .
V gene: TRBV7-6
CDR3 protein: CASSVGRIASYNEQFF
CDR3 DNA: TGTGCCAGCAGCGTTGGCCGGATAGCGTCCTACAATGAGCAGTTCTTC

J gene: TRBJ2-1
clone size: .
D gene: TRBD1
V gene: TRBV18
CDR3 protein: CASSTQGAVYNEQFF
CDR3 DNA: TGTGCCAGCTCAACACAGGGGGCGGTTTACAATGAGCAGTTCTTC

J gene: TRBJ2-1
clone size: .
D gene: .
V gene: TRBV4-1
CDR3 protein: CASSQRLTASYNEQFF
CDR3 DNA: TGCGCCAGCAGCCAAAGGTTGACAGCATCCTACAATGAGCAGTTCTTC

J gene: TRBJ2-5
clone size: .
D gene: .
V gene: TRBV2
CDR3 protein: CASRREGETQYF
CDR3 DNA: TGTGCCAGCCGGCGGGAAGGAGAGACCCAGTACTTC

J gene: TRBJ2-5
clone size: .
D gene: TRBD1
V gene: TRBV6-1
CDR3 protein: CASSQQGTGQETQYF
CDR3 DNA: TGTGCCAGCAGCCAACAAGGGACAGGACAAGAGACCCAGTACTTC

J gene: TRBJ2-1
clone size: .
D gene: TRBD1
V gene: TRBV7-9
CDR3 protein: CASSLVVGTVEQFF
CDR3 DNA: TGTGCCAGCAGCTTAGTTGTAGGGACAGTGGAGCAGTTCTTC

J gene: TRBJ1-5
clone size: .
D gene: .
V gene: TRBV7-9
CDR3 protein: CASSLVDQPQHF
CDR3 DNA: TGTGCCAGCAGCTTAGTGGATCAGCCCCAGCATTTT

J gene: TRBJ2-7
clone size: .
D gene: .
V gene: TRBV6-1
CDR3 protein: CASSEERHLYEQYF
CDR3 DNA: TGTGCCAGCAGTGAAGAGAGACACCTTTACGAGCAGTACTTC

J gene: TRBJ1-3
clone size: .
D gene: .
V gene: TRBV18
CDR3 protein: CASSPQGLNSGNTIYF
CDR3 DNA: TGTGCCAGCTCACCCCAGGGCCTCAACTCTGGAAACACCATATATTTT

J gene: TRBJ1-1
clone size: .
D gene: TRBD1
V gene: TRBV30
CDR3 protein: CASHRGTEAFF
CDR3 DNA: TGTGCCTCCCACAGGGGGACTGAAGCTTTCTTT

J gene: TRBJ1-2
clone size: .
D gene: .
V gene: TRBV7-6
CDR3 protein: CASNSGREGGYTF
CDR3 DNA: TGTGCCAGCAATTCGGGGCGGGAGGGAGGCTACACCTTC

J gene: TRBJ1-5
clone size: .
D gene: .
V gene: TRBV2
CDR3 protein: CASRTGTYNQPQHF
CDR3 DNA: TGTGCCAGCAGGACCGGGACTTACAATCAGCCCCAGCATTTT

J gene: TRBJ2-1
clone size: .
D gene: TRBD2
V gene: TRBV12-5
CDR3 protein: CASGLVVASGVGEQFF
CDR3 DNA: TGTGCTAGTGGTTTGGTAGTGGCTAGCGGGGTGGGTGAGCAGTTCTTC

J gene: TRBJ2-1
clone size: .
D gene: .
V gene: TRBV25-1
CDR3 protein: CASSGPSLVVSYNEQFF
CDR3 DNA: TGTGCCAGCAGTGGCCCCAGCCTAGTAGTCTCCTACAATGAGCAGTTCTTC

J gene: TRBJ1-5
clone size: .
D gene: TRBD1
V gene: TRBV7-9
CDR3 protein: CASSDRVVGQPQHF
CDR3 DNA: TGTGCCAGCAGCGACAGGGTTGTAGGGCAGCCCCAGCATTTT

J gene: TRBJ2-1
clone size: .
D gene: TRBD2
V gene: TRBV4-2
CDR3 protein: CASSQVRSGPFF
CDR3 DNA: TGTGCCAGCAGCCAAGTCCGTAGCGGGCCGTTCTTC